This record concerns one T cell receptor beta chain sequence. What it recognizes is unknown. The sample originates from a study of cytomegalovirus exposure and HLA in healthy donors. PCR used 60 Vbeta primers and 13 Jbeta primers. Profiling relied on immunoSEQ multiplex PCR, and the TCRdb table lists in-frame clones only, not all of them. The data contain approximately 150,000 clones, 81% of them seen just once; the ten biggest clones take up roughly 1.4%. Study-wide results and limits: A later analysis showed that HLA-associated TCR beta chains had undergone more clonal expansion than equally common others. Fewer N-insertions than the roughly 650-donor mean were reportedly shown by an Asian-associated ancestry cluster in a later analysis.

Germline CDR1 and CDR2: SGHAT and FQNNGV. V lost 4 bases, J lost 7 bases, and 19 bases lay in between. This CDR3 has 15 amino acids. Sequencing used PBMCs. The chain couples TRBV11-2 to TRBJ1-1, with D possibly matching TRBD1 (5 bases). The sequence was obtained from a middle-aged man in good health and CMV-seropositive. The CDR3 bases are TGTGCCAGCAGCTGGGGGGTGAGTGGTGGTCTTGAAGCTTTCTTT. Its protein is CASSWGVSGGLEAFF.